This T cell receptor beta chain was found in a study of tissue T cells after allogeneic stem cell transplantation (dated by TCRdb to between 2021 and 2024). About the full investigation: The study profiled TCR beta repertoires across many tissues from research autopsies of patients with and without GVHD, plus mouse models of GVHD. The human arm was conducted as a prospective observational study, and neither blinding nor randomization was performed. General study outcomes and caveats: Within patients, how anatomically similar tissues were was a major factor shaping TCR repertoire composition, regardless of disease or transplant status. Few T cell clones were found to be shared across patients, but shared repertoire signatures across patients were revealed in a tissue-specific fashion by motif-based clustering. In both patients and mice, only a limited portion of the TCR repertoire detected in tissues was captured by blood and spleen T cells. The patient cohort was small and clinically heterogeneous, and sampling depth was acknowledged as a limitation. Which tissue TCRs were alloreactive or antigen-specific was not determined in the study, and some of the clones might have been host cells that persisted.

Library preparation was by the immunoSEQ multiplex PCR assay. Adaptive Biotechnologies performed the TCRbeta CDR3 sequencing at survey depth and reported CDR3 sequences, V/J genes, productive frequency and template counts. Amplification of TCR beta CDR3 regions was performed from genomic DNA rather than from RNA. In the authors' own workflow: Jensen-Shannon divergence was used to quantify pairwise repertoire overlap between tissues, with a value of 1 meaning complete divergence and a value of 0 meaning identical repertoires. Tissues were clustered by single-linkage agglomerative hierarchical clustering of pairwise JSD values and displayed as dendrograms. GLIPH2 was applied to all patient samples using simulation_depth 1000, kmer_min_depth 3, and cdr3_length_cutoff 8, and only groups with more than two unique CDR3s were retained. A standardized tissue-overlap score was calculated by extrapolating Jaccard GLIPH-group overlap across patients to a standard repertoire size of 1000 clones. To look at how diversity was associated with clinical or experimental variables, linear mixed-effect models were used, with tissue treated as a fixed effect and individual treated as a random effect. Imported from immuneACCESS, the table was reduced by TCRdb to in-frame sequences with V and J called. These copies leave out some clones; in studies compared against another copy, an unresolved V gene accounts for under half, and the cause of the remainder is not known. The D gene and trimming were derived from the DNA, and the V and J assignments and clone size from that table. This sample gives about 7,700 clones in total; under 40% of them show up just once. The ten largest clonotypes hold approximately 6.3% of the sample.

The sample's time point label, in plain terms: mouse harvest day 14 after allogeneic transplant. Each mouse graft, delivered by tail vein injection, combined 10^6 splenic CD5+ T cells with 10^7 T-cell-depleted bone marrow cells. A major MHC-mismatch B6 (H2b) into BALB/c (H2d) model was used to model mouse GVHD, and tissues were profiled at day 7 or 14. On day 7 or 14 post-transplant, mouse tissues and retro-orbital blood were harvested with separate sterile tools for each animal, and livers were flushed beforehand. Before genomic DNA isolation with the DNeasy Blood & Tissue Kit, mouse tissues were minced with razor blades in buffered saline. Relative to germline, V is 5 bases shorter and J is 0 bases shorter, with 7 bases between their ends. Based on the germline V gene (reference sequence), the CDR1 and CDR2 sequences are KGHPV and FQNQEV. Taken from cysteine to phenylalanine, the CDR3 has 13 residues. Only the CDR3 bases that were read are kept: 36 of them, in frame from base 1.

The sample holds a few counts of this clone. Its antigen has not been determined. Since the receptor is from a mouse, mouse gene names and germline sequences apply. The CDR3 is cut off 1 residue early in the read; its end comes from the germline J gene. The receptor chain draws on TRBV26 and TRBJ1-2; too little of a D gene remains to name it. The source material was skin. The TCR originated in a female BALB/c mouse given C57BL/6 T cells with graft-versus-host disease after an allogeneic hematopoietic cell transplant. The CDR3 protein: CASSFQANSDYTF. The covered CDR3 bases are TGTGCCAGCAGTTTTCAGGCAAACTCCGACTACACC.